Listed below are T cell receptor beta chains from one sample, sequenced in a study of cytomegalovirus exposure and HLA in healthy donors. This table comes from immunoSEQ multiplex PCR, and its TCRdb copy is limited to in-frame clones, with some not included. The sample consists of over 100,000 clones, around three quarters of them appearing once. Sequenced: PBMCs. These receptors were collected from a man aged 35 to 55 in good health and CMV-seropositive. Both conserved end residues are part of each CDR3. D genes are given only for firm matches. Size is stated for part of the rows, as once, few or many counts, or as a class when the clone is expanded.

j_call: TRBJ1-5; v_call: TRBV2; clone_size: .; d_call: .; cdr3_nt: TGCGCCAGCAGTGAAGCGAGAACAGGAATGTCGCCCCAGCATTTT; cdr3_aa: CASSEARTGMSPQHF
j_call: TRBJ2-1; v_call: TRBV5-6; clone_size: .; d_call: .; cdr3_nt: TGTGCCAGCAGCTTGGACGGGGGAATCTACAATGAGCAGTTCTTC; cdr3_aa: CASSLDGGIYNEQFF
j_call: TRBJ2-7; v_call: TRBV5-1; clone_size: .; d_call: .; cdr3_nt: TGTGCCAGCAGCTTGGTTACAGGTGGGGAGCAGTACTTC; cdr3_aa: CASSLVTGGEQYF
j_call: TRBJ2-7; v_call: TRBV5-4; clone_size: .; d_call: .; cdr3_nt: TGTGCCAGCAGCTTCGGGGGTTTCGACGAGCAGTACTTC; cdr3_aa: CASSFGGFDEQYF
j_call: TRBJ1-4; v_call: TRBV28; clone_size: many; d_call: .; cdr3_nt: TGTGCCAGCAGTTTTACACAGGGTGGGGATGAAAAACTGTTTTTT; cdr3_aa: CASSFTQGGDEKLFF
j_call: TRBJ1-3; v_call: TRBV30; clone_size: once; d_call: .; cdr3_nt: TGTGCCTGGGGTCGGGGAAACACCATATATTTT; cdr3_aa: CAWGRGNTIYF
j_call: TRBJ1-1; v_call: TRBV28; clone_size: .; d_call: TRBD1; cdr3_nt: TGTGCCAGCAGTTTGCCGACAGGGGAAGCTTTCTTT; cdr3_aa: CASSLPTGEAFF
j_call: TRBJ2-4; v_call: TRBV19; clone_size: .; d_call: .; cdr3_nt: TGTGCCAGTAGTATTGGCAGTCAGGCGTACTTC; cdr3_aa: CASSIGSQAYF
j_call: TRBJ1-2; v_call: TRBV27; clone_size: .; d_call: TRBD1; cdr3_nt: TGTGCCAGCCGCCGGGGGGGACAGCGAAACTATGGCTACACCTTC; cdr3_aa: CASRRGGQRNYGYTF
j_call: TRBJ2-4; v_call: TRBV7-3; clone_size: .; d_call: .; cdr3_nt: TGTGCCAGCAGCTTATGGGCAGGGCGTCAGGAGTACTTC; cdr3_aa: CASSLWAGRQEYF
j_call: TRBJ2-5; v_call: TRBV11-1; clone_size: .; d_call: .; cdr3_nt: TGTGCCAGCAGCCCTTTTAGCCGGGCCGCGGGAGAGACCCAGTACTTC; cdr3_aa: CASSPFSRAAGETQYF
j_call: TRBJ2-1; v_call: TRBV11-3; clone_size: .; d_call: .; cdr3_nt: TGTGCCAGCAGCCCCGACTTCGTCGTAGGTGAGCAGTTCTTC; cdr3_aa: CASSPDFVVGEQFF
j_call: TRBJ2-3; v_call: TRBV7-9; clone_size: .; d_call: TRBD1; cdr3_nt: TGTGCCAGCAGCGGACAGGGACCAGATACGCAGTATTTT; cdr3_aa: CASSGQGPDTQYF
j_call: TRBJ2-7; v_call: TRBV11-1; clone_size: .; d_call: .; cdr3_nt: TGTGCCAGCAGCTCCCGATATACAGGGACCGAGCAGTACTTC; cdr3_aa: CASSSRYTGTEQYF
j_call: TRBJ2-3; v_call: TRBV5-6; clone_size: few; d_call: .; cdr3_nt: TGTGCCAGCAGCGACGGGACTCAGACAACGGATACGCAGTATTTT; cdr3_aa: CASSDGTQTTDTQYF
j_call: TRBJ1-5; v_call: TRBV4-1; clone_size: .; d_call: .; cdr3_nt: TGCGCCAGCAGCCAAGATGAGGGGAGGCAGCCCCAGCATTTT; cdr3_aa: CASSQDEGRQPQHF
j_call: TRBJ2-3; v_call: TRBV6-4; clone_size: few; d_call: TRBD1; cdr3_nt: TGTGCCAGCAGTGACGGGACAGGGGGCACAGATACGCAGTATTTT; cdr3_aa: CASSDGTGGTDTQYF
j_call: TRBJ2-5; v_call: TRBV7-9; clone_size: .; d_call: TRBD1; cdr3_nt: TGTGCCACCCTCCGACAGGGTTCTCTGGAGACCCAGTACTTC; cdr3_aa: CATLRQGSLETQYF
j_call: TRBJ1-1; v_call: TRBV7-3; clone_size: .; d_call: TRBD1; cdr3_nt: TGTGCCAGCAGCTTAAACAGGGGGGGTGAAGCTTTCTTT; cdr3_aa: CASSLNRGGEAFF
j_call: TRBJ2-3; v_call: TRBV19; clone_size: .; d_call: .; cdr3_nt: TGTGCCAGTAGTACCTGGACAACGTACAGCACAGATACGCAGTATTTT; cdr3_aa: CASSTWTTYSTDTQYF
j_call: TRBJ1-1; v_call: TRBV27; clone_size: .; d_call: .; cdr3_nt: TGTGCCAGCGGGTCACTATGGCCAACTGAAGCTTTCTTT; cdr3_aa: CASGSLWPTEAFF
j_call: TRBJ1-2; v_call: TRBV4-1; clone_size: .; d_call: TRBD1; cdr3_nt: TGCGCCAGCAGCCTACCCCGGGACAGGGCCGACTATGGCTACACCTTC; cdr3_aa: CASSLPRDRADYGYTF
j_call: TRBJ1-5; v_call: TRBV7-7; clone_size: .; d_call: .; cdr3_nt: TGTGCTAGCAGCTTCCCGACAGGTCATGGGAATCAGCCCCAGCATTTT; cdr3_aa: CASSFPTGHGNQPQHF
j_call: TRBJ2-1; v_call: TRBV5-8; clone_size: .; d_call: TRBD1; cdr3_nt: TGTGCATCCGGGACAGGGGTATACAATGAGCAGTTCTTC; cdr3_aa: CASGTGVYNEQFF
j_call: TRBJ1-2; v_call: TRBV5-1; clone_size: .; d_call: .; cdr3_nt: TGCGCCAGCAGCTTGGATGTGGGGGCGTATGGCTACACCTTC; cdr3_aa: CASSLDVGAYGYTF
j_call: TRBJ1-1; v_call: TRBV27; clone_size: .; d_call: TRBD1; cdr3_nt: TGTGCCAGCAGTAAAAGGACAGGGGGACACACTGAAGCTTTCTTT; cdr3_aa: CASSKRTGGHTEAFF
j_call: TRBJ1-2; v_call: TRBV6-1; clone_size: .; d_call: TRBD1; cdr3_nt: TGTGCCAGCAGTGACCGGTGGGACAGCTATGGCTACACCTTC; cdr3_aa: CASSDRWDSYGYTF
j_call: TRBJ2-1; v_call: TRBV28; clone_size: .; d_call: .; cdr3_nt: TGTGCCAGCGGGGGGGCTTTTTTCGATGAGCAGTTCTTC; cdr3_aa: CASGGAFFDEQFF
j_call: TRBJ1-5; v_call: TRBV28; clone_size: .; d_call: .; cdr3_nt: TGTGCCAGCAGTTTATCCTCCGGCGGCTACAATCAGCCCCAGCATTTT; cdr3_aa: CASSLSSGGYNQPQHF
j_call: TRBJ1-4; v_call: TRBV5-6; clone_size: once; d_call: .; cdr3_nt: TGTGCCAGCAGCAACCGCGTGGGGGGGCTGTTTTTT; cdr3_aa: CASSNRVGGLFF
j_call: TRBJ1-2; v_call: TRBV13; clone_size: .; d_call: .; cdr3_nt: TGTGCCAGCAGTGCCTCAGGACAGTTCGTTAACTATGGCTACACCTTC; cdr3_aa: CASSASGQFVNYGYTF
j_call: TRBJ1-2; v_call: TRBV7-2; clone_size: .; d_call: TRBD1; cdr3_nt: TGTGCCAGCAGCTTAGCGGCCAGACAGGGGGGCTATGGCTACACCTTC; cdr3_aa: CASSLAARQGGYGYTF
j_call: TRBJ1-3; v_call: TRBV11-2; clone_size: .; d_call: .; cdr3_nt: TGTGCCAGCAGCGATCAGGGGCTGGCTGGAAACACCATATATTTT; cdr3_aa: CASSDQGLAGNTIYF
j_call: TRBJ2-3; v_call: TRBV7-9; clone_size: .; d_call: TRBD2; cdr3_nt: TGTGCCAGCAGCCCTGGGACTAGCGGGGTACCTAGCACAGATACGCAGTATTTT; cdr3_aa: CASSPGTSGVPSTDTQYF
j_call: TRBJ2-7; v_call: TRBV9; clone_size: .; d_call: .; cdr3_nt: TGTGCCAGCAGCGTAGGACCGGGACAATACGAGCAGTACTTC; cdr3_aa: CASSVGPGQYEQYF
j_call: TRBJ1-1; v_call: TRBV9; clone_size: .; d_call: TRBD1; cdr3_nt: TGTGCCAGCAGCGAGCGGGACAGGGGGTCAGCTTTCTTT; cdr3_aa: CASSERDRGSAFF
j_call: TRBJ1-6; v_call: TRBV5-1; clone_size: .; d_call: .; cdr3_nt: TGCGCCAGCAGCTTGGAGACAGCCTATAATTCACCCCTCCACTTT; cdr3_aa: CASSLETAYNSPLHF
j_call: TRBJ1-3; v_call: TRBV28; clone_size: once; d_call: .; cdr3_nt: TGTGCCAGCAGTTCAGGTTGGGCTCACTCTGGAAACACCATATATTTT; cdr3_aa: CASSSGWAHSGNTIYF
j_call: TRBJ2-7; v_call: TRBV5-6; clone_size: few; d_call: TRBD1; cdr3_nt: TGTGCCAGCAGCTGCGTACGGACAGGGGGTTTTTACGAGCAGTACTTC; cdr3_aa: CASSCVRTGGFYEQYF
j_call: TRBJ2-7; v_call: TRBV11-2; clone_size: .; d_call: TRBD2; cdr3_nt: TGTGCCAGCAGCTTTGAGGGACTAGCGGCCTACGAGCAGTACTTC; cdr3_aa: CASSFEGLAAYEQYF
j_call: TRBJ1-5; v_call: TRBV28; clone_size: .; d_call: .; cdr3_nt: TGTGCCAGCACCCCCTTGGGCAGTCTCAATCAGCCCCAGCATTTT; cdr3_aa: CASTPLGSLNQPQHF
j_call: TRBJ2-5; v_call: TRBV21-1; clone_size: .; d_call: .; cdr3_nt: TGTGCCAGCAGCGAGTCAGGGACAGGGGAGGAGACCCAGTACTTC; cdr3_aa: CASSESGTGEETQYF
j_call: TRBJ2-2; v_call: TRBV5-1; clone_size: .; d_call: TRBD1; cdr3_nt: TGCGCCAGCAGCCCCCTGCATCCGGGACAGGGGGACACCGGGGAGCTGTTTTTT; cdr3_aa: CASSPLHPGQGDTGELFF
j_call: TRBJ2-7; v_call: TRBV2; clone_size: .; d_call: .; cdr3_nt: TGTGCCAGCATTAGCTCCTACGAGCAGTACTTC; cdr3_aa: CASISSYEQYF
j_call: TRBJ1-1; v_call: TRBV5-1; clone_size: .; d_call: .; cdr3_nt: TGCGCCAGCAGCTTCGCAGGGAGGGAGACTGAAGCTTTCTTT; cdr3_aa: CASSFAGRETEAFF
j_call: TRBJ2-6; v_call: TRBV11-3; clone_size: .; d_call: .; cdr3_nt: TGTGCCAGCAGCTTAGATAGGGGCCGCTCTGGGGCCAACGTCCTGACTTTC; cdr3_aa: CASSLDRGRSGANVLTF
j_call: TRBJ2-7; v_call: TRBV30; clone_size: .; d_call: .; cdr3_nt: TGTGCCTGGAGCACAACAGGGCGCCCCTACGAGCAGTACTTC; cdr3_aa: CAWSTTGRPYEQYF
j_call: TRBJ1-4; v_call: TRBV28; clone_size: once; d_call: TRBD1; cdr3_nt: TGTGCCAGCAGCCCGTGGACAGGGGAGACAACTAATGAAAAACTGTTTTTT; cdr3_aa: CASSPWTGETTNEKLFF